This T cell receptor beta chain emerged from a study of blood T cell repertoires in COVID-19. As processed by the authors: Scientists estimated how many nucleated cells there were by amplifying reference gene primers. The assay was immunoSEQ multiplex PCR, and TCRdb's table has in-frame clones only and misses some. The V and J calls and clone size are taken from that table; D and trimming were inferred from the DNA. The table includes about 190,000 clones, around 84% detected once. The CDR3 runs 13 residues. Germline assignment: CDR1 SEHNR and CDR2 FQNEAQ (reference sequence). Between the trimmed V and J ends, which lost 5 bases and 8 bases, there was a span of 13 bases.

The receptor's source is a human donor in a cohort sampled during active COVID-19. This chain connects TRBV7-9 to TRBJ2-1; tentative D call: TRBD1 (5 bases). Sequenced material: peripheral blood. Here the CDR3 DNA reads TGTGCCAGCAGCCCTACAGGTGGGCATGAGCAGTTCTTC. Protein product: CASSPTGGHEQFF.